The 15 T cell receptor beta chains presented below share a single source sample, sequenced in a study of cytomegalovirus exposure and HLA in healthy donors. PCR used 60 Vbeta primers and 13 Jbeta primers. The method was immunoSEQ multiplex PCR; TCRdb's version includes in-frame clones alone and lacks a portion of them. The sample carries around 200,000 clones, about three quarters recorded once. The source material was PBMCs. These receptors were taken from a man aged 35 to 55 in good health and CMV-seronegative.

The chain carries TRBV7-9 and TRBJ2-7; 7 bases line up with TRBD1. Trimming cost V 5 bases and J 1 base; bases outside gene matches: 5. Germline lookup yields CDR1 SEHNR and CDR2 FQNEAQ (reference sequence). This CDR3 is 14 amino acids long. The CDR3 DNA sequence: TGTGCCAGCAGCCTGACAGGGAATTCCTACGAGCAGTACTTC. Its protein product is CASSLTGNSYEQYF.

The chain joins TRBV6-5 to TRBJ1-3; 10 nucleotides align to TRBD1. V was pared by 7 bases and J by 3 bases, with 6 bases of the junction left unmatched. The germline gives CDR1 MNHEY, CDR2 SVGAGI. The CDR3 is made up of 15 amino acids. The CDR3 sequence: CASTRQGAGGNTIYF. In DNA form, the CDR3 reads TGTGCCAGCACCAGACAGGGGGCAGGTGGAAACACCATATATTTT.

The rearrangement joins TRBV29-1 to TRBJ2-7, with D maybe TRBD2 (6 bases). V lost 5 bases to trimming and J lost 4 bases, with 18 bases between them. Germline V gives CDR1 SQVTM, CDR2 ANQGSEA. The CDR3 spans 14 residues. The CDR3 spells CSVKVTGGAYEQYF. In DNA form, the CDR3 reads TGCAGCGTTAAGGTAACCGGAGGGGCGTACGAGCAGTACTTC.

The chain recombines TRBV4-3 with TRBJ1-4, with 7 bases aligning to TRBD1. Germline trimming cut 2 bases from V and 4 bases from J; bases unmatched to any gene: 7. The CDR3 is 16 residues long. CDR1 is LGHNA, CDR2 YSLEER, per germline. The CDR3 region has the DNA TGCGCCAGCAGCCAAATGGGACAGAGGTTTAATGAAAAACTGTTTTTT. It yields the protein CASSQMGQRFNEKLFF.

This chain links TRBV10-2 with TRBJ1-1; weak D call: TRBD1 (6 bases). The germline CDR1 and CDR2 sequences are WSHSY and SAAADI. The CDR3 loop spans 16 amino acids. The V end lost 0 bases, the J end lost 11 bases, and 22 bases lay between the germline ends. The CDR3 region has the DNA TGCGCCAGCAGTGAGTCGAGGGGGACACGGGTCCGAGGGGCTTTCTTT. It translates to CASSESRGTRVRGAFF.

The rearrangement uses TRBV27 and TRBJ1-3; D not certain. This CDR3 region has 15 residues. V lost 6 bases and J lost 0, with 12 bases in between. CDR1 MNHEY and CDR2 SMNVEV come from the germline V gene (reference sequence). The CDR3 sequence: CASSSTSSSGNTIYF. DNA of the CDR3: TGTGCCAGCAGCTCAACCTCCAGCTCTGGAAACACCATATATTTT.

The rearrangement joins TRBV5-1 to TRBJ2-1; 13 bases line up with TRBD2. CDR1 and CDR2 (germline): SGHRS, YFSETQ. After removal of 4 bases from V and 0 bases from J, the junction contained 4 bases not matched to a gene. This CDR3 has 17 residues. The DNA for the CDR3 is TGCGCCAGCAGCCGGGGACTAGCGGGGAGCTCCTACAATGAGCAGTTCTTC. It specifies CASSRGLAGSSYNEQFF. The entire variable domain, with the rest obtained from reference TRBV5-1 and TRBJ2-1, is as follows: KAGVTQTPRYLIKTRGQQVTLSCSPISGHRSVSWYQQTPGQGLQFLFEYFSETQRNKGNFPGRFSGRQFSNSRSEMNVSTLELGDSALYLCASSRGLAGSSYNEQFFGPGTRLTVL.

The chain combines TRBV5-1 with TRBJ2-3; 7 bases are a match to TRBD2. V gave up 4 bases and J gave up 0 bases; unmatched junction bases: 5. The CDR3 contains 15 residues. Germline CDR1 SGHRS, CDR2 YFSETQ. The CDR3 nucleotides are TGCGCCAGCAGCCGTCGGGAGGTGAGCACAGATACGCAGTATTTT. This gives the protein CASSRREVSTDTQYF.

V usage is TRBV4-1 and J usage is TRBJ2-3, with unresolved D. The CDR3 runs 17 residues. V was pared by 0 bases and J by 1 base, with 14 bases between. The germline gives CDR1 MGHRA, CDR2 YSYEKL. This CDR3 reads CASSQEHPAEGTDTQYF. DNA for the CDR3: TGCGCCAGCAGCCAAGAACACCCGGCCGAGGGCACAGATACGCAGTATTTT.

With respect to this clone: At one boundary the junction diverges from the germline segment, which might be a read error. V is TRBV25-1 and J is TRBJ2-7; 7 bases agree with TRBD2. The length of the CDR3 is 11 residues. Germline V gene lookup returns CDR1 MGHDK and CDR2 SYGVNS. The CDR3 nucleotides are TGTGCCAGCAGTAATAGTAGGGGACTAACTTTC. Translation gives CASSNSRGLTF.

To note about this clone: In the same sample, other DNA sequences code for this CDR3. The chain links TRBV18 to TRBJ2-2, with D perhaps matching TRBD1 (6 bases). Germline assignment: CDR1 KGHSH and CDR2 LQKENI. This CDR3 comprises 16 residues. With 3 bases removed from V and 0 bases from J, the gap between germline ends came to 11 bases. The CDR3, as DNA: TGTGCCAGCTCACCGTTCGGGACATCGAACACCGGGGAGCTGTTTTTT. Its protein product is CASSPFGTSNTGELFF. Looking up the rest from reference TRBV18 and TRBJ2-2 gives the full variable domain: NAGVMQNPRHLVRRRGQEARLRCSPMKGHSHVYWYRQLPEEGLKFMVYLQKENIIDESGMPKERFSAEFPKEGPSILRIQQVVRGDSAAYFCASSPFGTSNTGELFFGEGSRLTVL.

This chain joins TRBV5-1 and TRBJ1-4; TRBD1 matches 10 bases. The germline V gene encodes CDR1 SGHRS and CDR2 YFSETQ. V gave up 4 bases and J gave up 10 bases; unmatched junction bases: 7. CDR3 size: 14 residues. CDR3 nucleotides: TGCGCCAGCAGCGGAGGGACAGGGGAGGGAAAACTGTTTTTT. Amino acids: CASSGGTGEGKLFF.

The chain has TRBV29-1 and TRBJ2-1, with 12 bases identical to TRBD2. This CDR3 has 16 residues. Germline V CDR1 and CDR2: SQVTM, ANQGSEA. V shed 7 bases, J shed 10 bases, and the junction held 17 bases outside the gene matches. DNA of the CDR3: TGCAGCGGCCAAGGACTACCTAGCGGGAGGGCAAGGGAGCAGTTCTTC. Its protein product is CSGQGLPSGRAREQFF.

This CDR3 reads CASSSTRIAGADGQYF. DNA for the CDR3: TGTGCCAGCAGTTCTACGCGGATAGCGGGAGCAGACGGGCAGTACTTC. The chain combines TRBV28 with TRBJ2-7, with 9 bases matching TRBD2. Germline trimming cut 4 bases from V and 9 bases from J; bases unmatched to any gene: 16. The CDR3 is 16 residues long. Germline loops: CDR1 MDHEN, CDR2 SYDVKM.

The genes are TRBV19 and TRBJ1-2; a weak D match, TRBD1 (5 bases). This CDR3 is 14 amino acids long. V was cut by 3 bases and J by 7 bases, with 15 bases left in between. Germline CDR1 and CDR2: LNHDA and SQIVND (reference sequence). CDR3 residues: CASSMPRGDGGYTF. CDR3 nucleotide sequence: TGTGCCAGTAGTATGCCGCGGGGGGACGGTGGCTACACCTTC.